This entry lists 20 T cell receptor beta chains sequenced from one sample in a study of blood T cell repertoires in COVID-19. TCRdb's table, derived via immunoSEQ multiplex PCR, lists solely in-frame clones and lacks some. This table holds 300,000 to 350,000 clones, roughly 87% found once. Sample: peripheral blood. The receptors were sampled from a man between 18 and 35 years old with active or convalescent COVID-19.

The rearrangement joins TRBV5-6 to TRBJ2-3, with unresolved D. The CDR3 is 15 amino acids. The V and J ends lost 4 bases and 2 bases respectively, with 14 bases between them. Germline CDR1 SGHDT, CDR2 YYEEEE. CDR3 sequence (DNA): TGTGCCAGCAGCCTGAGGTGGCGGATCACAGATACGCAGTATTTT. Its protein is CASSLRWRITDTQYF.

The chain recombines TRBV5-6 with TRBJ2-5, with 7 bases fitting TRBD1. The CDR3 runs 16 residues. J lost 4 bases, V lost 4 bases, and 13 bases had no gene match. Germline V gene data show CDR1 as SGHDT and CDR2 as YYEEEE. DNA for the CDR3: TGTGCCAGCAGCCCGTGGACAGGCGTCGGGATAGAGACCCAGTACTTC. It yields the protein CASSPWTGVGIETQYF.

The chain carries TRBV18 and TRBJ2-1; TRBD2 agrees at 11 bases. Trimming cost V 3 bases and J 9 bases; bases outside gene matches: 10. The CDR3 sequence is 16 residues long. Germline CDR1 reads KGHSH; CDR2 reads LQKENI. CDR3 in DNA: TGTGCCAGCTCACCCCCGGGACTAGCGGAGTGGAGTGAGCAGTTCTTC. Protein sequence: CASSPPGLAEWSEQFF.

The rearrangement links TRBV28 to TRBJ1-4, with TRBD1 matching over 8 bases. Germline trimming cut 6 bases from V and 12 bases from J; bases unmatched to any gene: 15. CDR3 length: 15 residues. The germline CDR1 and CDR2 sequences are MDHEN and SYDVKM. The CDR3 coding sequence is TGTGCCAGCAGACCGACAGGGGCCGGGTACGTGGAACTGTTTTTT. Encoded protein: CASRPTGAGYVELFF.

CDR3 sequence: CASSSAQGDQPQHF. The DNA for the CDR3 is TGTGCCAGCAGCTCCGCGCAGGGGGATCAGCCCCAGCATTTT. The genes are TRBV6-2 or TRBV6-3 and TRBJ1-5; 7 positions match TRBD1. Unmatched junction bases numbered 7, after V lost 6 bases and J lost 5 bases. Looked up from germline, CDR1 is MNHEY and CDR2 is SVGEGT. The CDR3 is 14 residues long.

This clone appeared once. The rearrangement uses TRBV28 and TRBJ2-4, with TRBD2 matching over 7 bases. Losses at the gene ends were 2 bases for V and 6 bases for J; bases not matched to a gene: 4. The germline V gene has CDR1 MDHEN and CDR2 SYDVKM. The CDR3 runs to 14 residues. CDR3 in amino acids: CASSLAGEINIQYF. The CDR3 DNA reads TGTGCCAGCAGTTTAGCGGGAGAGATAAACATTCAGTACTTC.

CDR3 in amino acids: CASSQDHGTSAQYF. The CDR3 coding sequence is TGCGCCAGCAGCCAAGATCACGGGACATCGGCCCAGTACTTC. The chain joins TRBV4-1 to TRBJ2-5; a possible D gene is TRBD1 (6 bases). Germline CDR1 and CDR2: MGHRA and YSYEKL. This CDR3 has 14 residues. Trimming took 0 bases from V and 9 from J, leaving 14 bases between them.

V gene TRBV2 combines with J gene TRBJ1-2; D is perhaps TRBD1 (5 bases). Deletions cut 6 bases from V and 4 bases from J, with 9 bases between. Germline assignment: CDR1 SNHLY and CDR2 FYNNEI. This CDR3 is 12 amino acids long. The DNA for the CDR3 is TGTGCCAGCAGCGATGACAGCTATGGCTACACCTTC. This codes for CASSDDSYGYTF.

This clone was counted only a few times. V is TRBV19 and J is TRBJ1-1, with 9 bases identical to TRBD1. The CDR3 contains 18 residues. J gave up 2 bases and V 3 bases, and 13 bases lay outside the gene matches. Looked up from germline, CDR1 is LNHDA and CDR2 is SQIVND (reference sequence). In DNA form, the CDR3 reads TGTGCCAGTAGTATTCTGAACAGGGGGCGAGGAAGTAACACTGAAGCTTTCTTT. It codes for CASSILNRGRGSNTEAFF.

The CDR3 loop reads CASSLGLAGLDEQYF. The CDR3 bases are TGTGCCAGCAGCCTTGGACTAGCGGGGTTAGACGAGCAGTACTTC. The rearrangement joins TRBV11-3 to TRBJ2-7; 12 positions agree with TRBD2. The CDR3 consists of 15 residues. CDR1 and CDR2 (germline): SGHNT, YENEEA. V dropped 5 bases and J dropped 5; count of bases not matched to a gene: 7.

This clone was picked up one time. V and J are TRBV9 and TRBJ2-5, with 10 positions matching TRBD1. The CDR3 has 15 residues. The V gene's germline CDR1 is SGDLS and CDR2 YYNGEE. The junction had 3 bases not matched to a gene; V was cut back by 0 bases and J by 4 bases. As DNA, the CDR3 is TGTGCCAGCAGCGTAGGGACAGGGGGTTTAGAGACCCAGTACTTC. Translated: CASSVGTGGLETQYF.

The V gene is TRBV7-6, the J gene TRBJ1-1, with D perhaps TRBD1 (5 bases). Trimming left V 2 bases short and J 6 bases short, with 10 bases between. This CDR3 contains 13 residues. Germline V CDR1 and CDR2: SGHVS, FNYEAQ. CDR3 coding DNA: TGTGCCAGCAGCTTAAGTGGGGGGTCTGAAGCTTTCTTT. Translation gives CASSLSGGSEAFF. Full variable domain (outside the CDR3, taken from reference TRBV7-6 and TRBJ1-1): GAGVSQSPRYKVTKRGQDVALRCDPISGHVSLYWYRQALGQGPEFLTYFNYEAQQDKSGLPNDRFSAERPEGSISTLTIQRTEQRDSAMYRCASSLSGGSEAFFGQGTRLTVV.

This sequence joins TRBV19 and TRBJ1-4; D remains ambiguous. The V gene's germline CDR1 is LNHDA and CDR2 SQIVND (reference sequence). The V end lost 7 bases, the J end lost 8 bases, and 17 bases lay between the germline ends. This CDR3 comprises 14 residues. The chain's CDR3 is CASTQRNPWEKLFF. CDR3 sequence (DNA): TGTGCCAGTACCCAGAGGAACCCTTGGGAAAAACTGTTTTTT.

V gene TRBV11-2 combines with J gene TRBJ2-1; 9 bases fit TRBD2. The CDR3 sequence is 18 residues long. The junction had 11 bases not matched to a gene; V was cut back by 2 bases and J by 3 bases. Per germline, CDR1 SGHAT and CDR2 FQNNGV. Here the CDR3 DNA reads TGTGCCAGCAGCTTATACCCGCCTCGCGGGGGGGTCTACAATGAGCAGTTCTTC. It is translated as CASSLYPPRGGVYNEQFF.

The rearrangement joins TRBV11-3 to TRBJ2-1, with D hard to call. This CDR3 is 19 amino acids long. Germline CDR1 and CDR2: SGHNT and YENEEA. Deletions cut 1 base from V and 9 bases from J, with 28 bases between. CDR3 coding DNA: TGTGCCAGCAGCTTAGCGCCCCCGTCAACCGTAGCCCCTGGAAGTGAGCAGTTCTTC. Translation: CASSLAPPSTVAPGSEQFF.

The chain combines TRBV4-1 with TRBJ2-3; 14 nucleotides agree with TRBD2. CDR1 is MGHRA and CDR2 is YSYEKL in the germline V gene. The CDR3 is 21 residues long. J lost 2 bases, V lost 0 bases, and 13 bases had no gene match. CDR3 in DNA: TGCGCCAGCAGCCAAGATCTGGTCGGGACTAGCGGGAGATTAAACACAGATACGCAGTATTTT. It yields the protein CASSQDLVGTSGRLNTDTQYF.

This chain links TRBV5-4 with TRBJ1-1; 7 bases fit TRBD1. Germline V gene data show CDR1 as SGHNT and CDR2 as YYREEE (reference sequence). Trimming removed 4 bases from V and 5 bases from J; junction bases left unmatched: 8. The CDR3 sequence is 14 residues long. The CDR3 DNA follows: TGTGCCAGCAGCAACGTGGCAGGGGGAACTGAAGCTTTCTTT. Residues: CASSNVAGGTEAFF.

The chain joins TRBV27 to TRBJ1-1, with D possibly matching TRBD1 (5 bases). Trimming removed 2 bases from V and 3 bases from J, with 10 bases in between. The CDR3 length is 14 residues. Germline lookup yields CDR1 MNHEY and CDR2 SMNVEV (reference sequence). CDR3 sequence reads: CASSLPGGDTEAFF. DNA for the CDR3: TGTGCCAGCAGTTTACCTGGGGGGGACACTGAAGCTTTCTTT.

The chain uses TRBV5-6 and TRBJ2-5; a possible D gene is TRBD1 (5 bases). CDR3 length equals 15 residues. Trimming cost V 0 bases and J 0 bases, with 9 bases left between them. From germline, CDR1 is SGHDT and CDR2 YYEEEE. The CDR3 DNA sequence: TGTGCCAGCAGCTTGGGGGGCCAGAACCAAGAGACCCAGTACTTC. It codes for CASSLGGQNQETQYF.

This clone was recorded only once. The V and J genes are TRBV28 and TRBJ2-1, with D possibly being TRBD1 (6 bases). This CDR3 has 15 amino acids. The germline gives CDR1 MDHEN, CDR2 SYDVKM. Between the trimmed V and J ends, which lost 5 bases and 0 bases, there was a span of 11 bases. This CDR3 is CASSRQALSYNEQFF. As DNA, the CDR3 is TGTGCCAGCAGTAGACAGGCCCTCTCCTACAATGAGCAGTTCTTC.